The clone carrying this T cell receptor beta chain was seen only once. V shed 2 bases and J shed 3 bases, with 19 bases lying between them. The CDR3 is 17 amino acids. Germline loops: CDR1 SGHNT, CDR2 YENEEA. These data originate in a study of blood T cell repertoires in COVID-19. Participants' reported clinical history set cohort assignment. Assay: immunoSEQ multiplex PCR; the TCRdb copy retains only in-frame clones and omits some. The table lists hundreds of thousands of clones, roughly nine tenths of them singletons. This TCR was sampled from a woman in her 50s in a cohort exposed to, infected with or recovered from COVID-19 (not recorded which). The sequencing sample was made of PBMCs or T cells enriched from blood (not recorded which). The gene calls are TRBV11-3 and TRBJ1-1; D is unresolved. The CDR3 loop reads CASSLRAGIGKDTEAFF. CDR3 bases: TGTGCCAGCAGCTTACGGGCTGGGATCGGGAAGGACACTGAAGCTTTCTTT. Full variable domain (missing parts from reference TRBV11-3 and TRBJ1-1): EAGVVQSPRYKIIEKKQPVAFWCNPISGHNTLYWYLQNLGQGPELLIRYENEEAVDDSQLPKDRFSAERLKGVDSTLKIQPAELGDSAVYLCASSLRAGIGKDTEAFFGQGTRLTVV.